Listed below are T cell receptor beta chains from one sample, sequenced in a study of early stage breast cancer tumors. Assay: immunoSEQ multiplex PCR; the TCRdb copy retains only in-frame clones and omits some. The sample consists of about 41,000 clones, approximately 72% of them appearing once. The sample taken for sequencing was blood. Receptors originate from a person aged 45-60 years with breast cancer. CDR3s include the opening cysteine and the closing phenylalanine or tryptophan. D genes are given only for firm matches. Clone sizes are given selectively: once, few, many, or a class where the clone is expanded.

>TRBJ2-3|-|TRBV9|-
TGTGCCAGCAGGGGGTCCCGGGGTGGAGGCACAGATACGCAGTATTTT
CASRGSRGGGTDTQYF
>TRBJ1-2|-|TRBV4-3|-
TGCGCCAGCAGCCAAACCCTGACGGCTAGCGGGGTGGTCTATGGCTACACCTTC
CASSQTLTASGVVYGYTF
>TRBJ1-6|TRBD1|TRBV11-2|-
TGTGCCAGCAGCTTAGTGACAGGGAATAATTCACCCCTCCACTTT
CASSLVTGNNSPLHF
>TRBJ2-5|TRBD2|TRBV29-1|-
TGCGCGACCCAGATAGGGAGGGGTGAGACCCAGTACTTC
CATQIGRGETQYF
>TRBJ1-2|-|TRBV27|-
TGTGCCAGCAGTTTACGACAGAGTTATGGCTACACCTTC
CASSLRQSYGYTF
>TRBJ2-1|TRBD2|TRBV6-4|-
TGTGCCAGTTCAGCGGGAGGCACAGGGGTTGGTGAGCAGTTCTTC
CASSAGGTGVGEQFF
>TRBJ2-5|-|TRBV5-4|-
TGTGCCAGCACCATTAGCGGCAGGGGGAAGATTGTGGAGACCCAGTACTTC
CASTISGRGKIVETQYF
>TRBJ1-2|TRBD1|TRBV5-6|-
TGTGCCAGCAGCTTTCGACAGGGGTTTGGCTACACCTTC
CASSFRQGFGYTF
>TRBJ1-1|TRBD1|TRBV18|-
TGTGCCAGCTCACCCCTACAGGGGGCGAACACTGAAGCTTTCTTT
CASSPLQGANTEAFF
>TRBJ2-7|-|TRBV4-1|-
TGCGCCAGCAGCCAAGACTACGCCTACGAGCAGTACTTC
CASSQDYAYEQYF
>TRBJ2-1|-|TRBV25-1|medium-sized
TGTGCCAGCAGTGAAGGCCTAGCAGACTCCTACAATGAGCAGTTCTTC
CASSEGLADSYNEQFF
>TRBJ1-2|-|TRBV6-1|few
TGTGCCAGCAGTGTAGAACAGGGAGCGGGGTATGGCTACACCTTC
CASSVEQGAGYGYTF
>TRBJ2-1|-|TRBV19|-
TGTGCCAGTAGTATTAGCACAGGTCGGTACAATGAGCAGTTCTTC
CASSISTGRYNEQFF
>TRBJ2-2|TRBD2|TRBV7-8|-
TGTGCCAGCAGCTCCGTCCGGGTAACTAGCGGGAGATCGGCCGGGGAGCTGTTTTTT
CASSSVRVTSGRSAGELFF
>TRBJ2-7|TRBD2|TRBV18|-
TGTGCCAGCTCGCCAGCAGGGCTAGCGGGAGTTTCAGAGCAGTACTTC
CASSPAGLAGVSEQYF
>TRBJ1-2|-|TRBV29-1|-
TGCAGCGTTGAAGGCAGGGAGGGTAATGGCTACACCTTC
CSVEGREGNGYTF
>TRBJ1-2|-|TRBV29-1|-
TGCAGCGTTGGACAGACTGGCTATGGCTACACCTTC
CSVGQTGYGYTF
>TRBJ2-5|-|TRBV9|-
TGTGCCAGCAGCGTGGGGTACAGGGAGCTTCAAGAGACCCAGTACTTC
CASSVGYRELQETQYF
>TRBJ2-3|-|TRBV5-1|-
TGCGCCAGCTCTACAGGGCGAGCAGATACGCAGTATTTT
CASSTGRADTQYF
>TRBJ2-5|TRBD2|TRBV6-6|-
TGTGCCAGCAGCGGGACTACCGGAGAGACCCAGTACTTC
CASSGTTGETQYF
>TRBJ2-1|TRBD2|TRBV19|-
TGTGCCAGCAGCACTAGCGGGACATACAATGAGCAGTTCTTC
CASSTSGTYNEQFF
>TRBJ1-1|-|TRBV9|-
TGTGCCAGCAGCGTAGAGAGCAGGGCCAACACTGAAGCTTTCTTT
CASSVESRANTEAFF
>TRBJ2-4|TRBD1|TRBV9|-
TGTGCCAGCAGCCCCAGGACAGGGATTGCCATTCAGTACTTC
CASSPRTGIAIQYF
>TRBJ2-3|TRBD1|TRBV19|-
TGTGCCAGTAGTTCGGACAGGGTGGGCACAGATACGCAGTATTTT
CASSSDRVGTDTQYF
>TRBJ2-3|TRBD2|TRBV2|-
TGTGCCAGCAGGACTTCTAGCGGGAGCACGAATACGCAGTATTTT
CASRTSSGSTNTQYF
>TRBJ2-1|TRBD2|TRBV9|-
TGTGCCAGCAGCGTACGGGGGACTAGCGATAATGAGCAGTTCTTC
CASSVRGTSDNEQFF
>TRBJ2-6|TRBD1|TRBV4-3|-
TGCGCCAGCAGCCAGGGGACTCCAACAGGGGGCACCAACGTCCTGACTTTC
CASSQGTPTGGTNVLTF
>TRBJ2-1|-|TRBV4-1|-
TGCGCCAGCAGCCAAGATCTTGGGACTGTCCGGGACAATGAGCAGTTCTTC
CASSQDLGTVRDNEQFF
>TRBJ1-1|TRBD1|TRBV5-1|few
TGCGCCAGCAGGCCCGGGACAGGGGTAACTAACACTGAAGCTTTCTTT
CASRPGTGVTNTEAFF
>TRBJ2-5|TRBD2|TRBV6-5|-
TGTGCCAGCAGTCTCGTCGGGGGGGGAGAGACCCAGTACTTC
CASSLVGGGETQYF
>TRBJ1-5|TRBD1|TRBV19|-
TGTGCCAGTAGTGTTACGACAGGGGGGAGTCAGCCCCAGCATTTT
CASSVTTGGSQPQHF
>TRBJ2-7|TRBD2|TRBV27|-
TGTGCCAGCAGTTCAATCCGGGGACTAGCGGCGCAATCAATAGGTGTCCAGTACTTC
CASSSIRGLAAQSIGVQYF
>TRBJ1-1|-|TRBV7-8|-
TGTGCCAGCAGCTTATCGGGCACTGAAGCTTTCTTT
CASSLSGTEAFF
>TRBJ1-3|TRBD1|TRBV18|few
TGTGCCAGCTCACCGCCACAGGGGTATGGAAACACCATATATTTT
CASSPPQGYGNTIYF
>TRBJ2-7|TRBD1|TRBV27|-
TGTGCCAGCAGCCGCCCCCCGGGACAGGGGGTATTCGAGCAGTACTTC
CASSRPPGQGVFEQYF
>TRBJ2-5|TRBD1|TRBV5-1|-
TGCGCCAGCAGCTATGGACAGGGATCTCGGGAGACCCAGTACTTC
CASSYGQGSRETQYF
>TRBJ1-3|-|TRBV6-5|-
TGTGCCAGCAGCCCGGTTTCTGGAAACACCATATATTTT
CASSPVSGNTIYF
>TRBJ1-2|-|TRBV30|few
TGTGCCTGGAGCGGGAACACCTACTATGGCTACACCTTC
CAWSGNTYYGYTF